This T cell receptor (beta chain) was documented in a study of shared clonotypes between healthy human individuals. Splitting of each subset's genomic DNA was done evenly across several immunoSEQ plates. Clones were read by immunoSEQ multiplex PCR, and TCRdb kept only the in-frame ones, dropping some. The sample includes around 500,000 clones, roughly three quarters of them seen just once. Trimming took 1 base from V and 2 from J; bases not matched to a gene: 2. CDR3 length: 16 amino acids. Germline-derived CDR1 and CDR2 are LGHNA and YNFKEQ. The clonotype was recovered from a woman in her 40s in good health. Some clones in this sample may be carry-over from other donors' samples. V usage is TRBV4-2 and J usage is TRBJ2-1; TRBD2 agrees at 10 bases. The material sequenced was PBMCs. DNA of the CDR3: TGTGCCAGCAGCCAAGGTGGACTAGCGGCCTACAATGAGCAGTTCTTC. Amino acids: CASSQGGLAAYNEQFF.